The present entry profiles one T cell receptor (beta chain) with its context. These data originate in a study of identical twins. TCRdb fed the 5' RACE reads into MiXCR, producing one record per CDR3 protein. This sample has a few hundred thousand distinct CDR3 sequences; around 15% occur once, and the top ten carry approximately 0.98%. Germline V gives CDR1 DFQATT, CDR2 SNEGSKA (reference sequence). J was trimmed by 0 bases and V by 2 bases; bases with no gene match: 7. This CDR3 region has 18 residues. The data were also submitted as part of a second study, on yellow fever vaccine responses in identical twins. Per that paper: A vaccine T cell response that seemed partly convergent and partly personalized was reported in twins.

The chain couples TRBV20-1 to TRBJ2-6; 10 positions agree with TRBD1. The sequenced material came from CD4+ T cells sorted from blood. This TCR came from a woman aged 18-30 years in good health. The CDR3 nucleotides read TGCAGTGCTAGATTAAGGGACAGGGGAAACTCTGGGGCCAACGTCCTGACTTTC. This sequence encodes CSARLRDRGNSGANVLTF.